The clone carrying this T cell receptor (beta chain) occurred many times. Its antigen is undetermined. These data come from a study of glioma-infiltrating T cells. Study outcomes and limitations: Tissue and blood shared very few CDR3 sequences. Non-neoplastic patients had below-expected tissue-blood divergence, while all gliomas exceeded expectation.

Using RNA template, CDR3s of TCR alpha and beta were amplified with iRepertoire arm-PCR. One-step reverse transcription and amplification started from approximately 100-400 ng of tissue mRNA or PBMC total RNA. From the multiplex PCR reads, TCRdb called clonotypes with MiXCR, one entry per CDR3 protein. The sample gives about 10,000 distinct CDR3 sequences, 45% to 65% of which show up once; about a fifth is in the top ten. There are 14 residues in the CDR3. Per the germline V gene, CDR1 is SGHRS and CDR2 is YFSETQ. V gave up 0 bases and J gave up 0 bases, with 7 bases separating them. The chain uses TRBV5-1 and TRBJ2-7, with TRBD1 as a possible D gene (5 bases). This receptor was taken from a human donor with low-grade glioma or glioblastoma, undergoing nonglioma brain surgery, or in good health (not recorded which). The specimen was glioma tissue, nonneoplastic brain tissue, or PBMCs (not recorded which). CDR3 protein: CASSLEDISYEQYF. As DNA, the CDR3 is TGCGCCAGCAGCTTGGAGGACATCTCCTACGAGCAGTACTTC.